A single sample gave rise to the 5 T cell receptor beta chains below, sequenced in a study of CD8 T cells in ankylosing spondylitis. TCRdb processed the 5' RACE reads anew with MiXCR; each CDR3 protein has one entry. The sample has some 240,000 distinct CDR3 sequences; about 24% are singletons. Sequenced sample: blood, either unsorted or a sorted T cell fraction (not recorded which). These receptors were taken from a male donor with ankylosing spondylitis or in good health (not recorded which).

This clonotype has ten or more counts. The chain has TRBV7-9 and TRBJ2-1; D possibly corresponds to TRBD1 (6 bases). Germline V lookup: CDR1 SEHNR, CDR2 FQNEAQ (reference sequence). The V end lost 10 bases, the J end lost 8 bases, and 15 bases lay between the germline ends. There are 12 residues in the CDR3. For the CDR3, the DNA is TGTGCCACAATAAAAACAGGGTATGAGCAGTTCTTC. Translating gives CATIKTGYEQFF.

The rearrangement links TRBV7-2 to TRBJ2-3, with TRBD2 identical over 11 bases. The CDR3 contains 15 residues. Germline CDR1 is SGHTA and CDR2 is FQGNSA. Unmatched junction bases numbered 7, after V lost 7 bases and J lost 4 bases. CDR3: CASTRLAGGADTQYF. DNA of the CDR3: TGTGCCAGCACTAGGCTAGCGGGGGGTGCAGATACGCAGTATTTT. The whole variable domain, filled in from reference TRBV7-2 and TRBJ2-3, reads GAGVSQSPSNKVTEKGKDVELRCDPISGHTALYWYRQSLGQGLEFLIYFQGNSAPDKSGLPSDRFSAERTGGSVSTLTIQRTQQEDSAVYLCASTRLAGGADTQYFGPGTRLTVL.

The chain uses TRBV29-1 and TRBJ2-7, with D perhaps TRBD1 (6 bases). Germline lookup yields CDR1 SQVTM and CDR2 ANQGSEA. Deletions cut 1 base from V and 1 base from J, with 17 bases between. This CDR3 has 16 residues. As DNA, the CDR3 is TGCAGCGTTGAAGGGGATGGGTGGGGGCGATCCTACGAGCAGTACTTC. This translates into CSVEGDGWGRSYEQYF.

The sample holds a few counts of this clonotype. The chain links TRBV12-3 or TRBV12-4 to TRBJ1-2; 9 bases agree with TRBD1. The V and J ends lost 5 bases and 10 bases, in that order; junction bases with no gene match: 11. The CDR3 covers 14 residues. The chain's CDR3 is CASSRGPGQGDYTF. The CDR3 coding sequence is TGTGCCAGCAGTAGGGGCCCGGGACAGGGCGACTACACCTTC.

This chain joins TRBV2 and TRBJ2-7; 7 bases map to TRBD2. After removal of 7 bases from V and 6 bases from J, the junction contained 9 bases not matched to a gene. CDR3 size: 13 residues. Germline lookup yields CDR1 SNHLY and CDR2 FYNNEI. CDR3 DNA: TGTGCCAGCACCTACCGTGGGGAGGGCGAGCAGTACTTC. As protein: CASTYRGEGEQYF.